This TCR beta chain was observed in a study of T cells in Graves' hyperthyroidism and ophthalmopathy. The investigators amplified TCR beta CDR3 regions from RNA transcripts. Initially, a first-round RT-PCR of the TCR CDR3 employed the HTBI primer set. TCRdb re-derived calls from the multiplex PCR reads in MiXCR, one entry per CDR3 protein. The repertoire has some 550,000 distinct CDR3 sequences, around 20% of them found once; the top ten carry more than 25%. This CDR3 is 13 amino acids long. V lost 5 bases, J lost 6 bases, and 6 bases stayed unmatched. This clonotype was detected ten times or more. Antigen unknown. Whole-study results and caveats: The majority of expanded thyroid clonotypes above 0.001 also appeared in blood. From stable hyperthyroidism, ophthalmopathy was separated by a 13 V-J model.

Patients were aged 18 to 65, had disease duration under 2 months, and had newly diagnosed hyperthyroidism. Every diagnosis used clinical symptoms, serum thyroxine and TRAb, thyroid ultrasound and orbital computed tomography. The gene calls are TRBV12-3 or TRBV12-4 and TRBJ2-7; TRBD1 matches at 8 bases. The sequenced material came from blood. The TCR sequence derives from a man between 18 and 29 years old with Graves' hyperthyroidism. The CDR3 nucleotides read TGTGCCAGCAGTCCGGGACAGGTCGTCGAGCAGTACTTC. Protein product: CASSPGQVVEQYF.